This T cell receptor (beta chain) was identified in a study of cytomegalovirus exposure and HLA in healthy donors. 13 Jbeta primers and 60 Vbeta primers were used for the PCR. Only in-frame clones appear in the TCRdb table, and some are missing; sequencing was by immunoSEQ multiplex PCR. This table has 200,000 to 250,000 clones, 60% to 85% appearing once. In the case of this clone: The antigen is undetermined.

The CDR3 runs 17 residues. The ends lost 0 bases at V and 0 bases at J; junction bases unmatched: 9. Germline values: CDR1 SGHRS, CDR2 YFSETQ. General observations from the study: When a later analysis compared HLA-associated TCR beta chains with equally common others, the HLA-associated chains turned out to be more clonally expanded and to have lower generation probabilities.

The material sequenced was PBMCs. The chain recombines TRBV5-1 with TRBJ2-7; TRBD2 agrees at 7 bases. The receptor comes from a man in his forties or fifties in good health and CMV-seronegative. CDR3 DNA: TGCGCCAGCAGCTTGGAGGGCGGCGGGAGCTACTCCTACGAGCAGTACTTC. Protein product: CASSLEGGGSYSYEQYF.